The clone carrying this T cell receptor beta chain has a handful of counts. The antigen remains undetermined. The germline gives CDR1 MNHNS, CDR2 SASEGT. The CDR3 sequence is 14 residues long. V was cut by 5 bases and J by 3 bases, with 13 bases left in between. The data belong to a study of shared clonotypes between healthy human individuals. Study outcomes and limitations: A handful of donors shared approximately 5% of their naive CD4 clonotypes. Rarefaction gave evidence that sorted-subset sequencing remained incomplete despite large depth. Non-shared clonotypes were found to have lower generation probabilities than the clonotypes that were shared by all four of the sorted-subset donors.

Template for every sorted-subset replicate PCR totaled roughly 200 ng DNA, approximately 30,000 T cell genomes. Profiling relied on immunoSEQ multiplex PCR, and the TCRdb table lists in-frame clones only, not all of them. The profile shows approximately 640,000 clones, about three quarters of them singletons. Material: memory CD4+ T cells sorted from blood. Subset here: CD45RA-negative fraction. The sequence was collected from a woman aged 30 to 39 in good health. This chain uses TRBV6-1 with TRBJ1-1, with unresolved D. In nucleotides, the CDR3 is TGTGCCAGCAGTCCACAGACGGAGCACACTGAAGCTTTCTTT. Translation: CASSPQTEHTEAFF.